Included here is one T cell receptor beta chain sequence, with context. The data were taken from a study of blood T cell repertoires in COVID-19. TCRdb's table, derived via immunoSEQ multiplex PCR, lists solely in-frame clones and lacks some. In the table there are about 190,000 clones, 82% of which are singletons. The CDR3 totals 14 residues. The germline V gene encodes CDR1 MDHEN and CDR2 SYDVKM. V shed 1 base and J shed 4 bases, with 10 bases lying between them. The sequenced sample was peripheral blood. The chain recombines TRBV28 with TRBJ1-2; no clear D gene. This receptor was obtained from a woman in her fifties or sixties with COVID-19, enrolled during active disease. The CDR3 DNA is TGTGCCAGCAGTTTATCCCAGGTACCCTATGGCTACACCTTC. Its protein product is CASSLSQVPYGYTF.